The sequence of this TCR beta chain was determined in a study of T-cell reconstitution after alpha-beta-depleted transplantation in children. General study findings and limits: Certain patients had high TCRbeta diversity at day 60, and it came from recipient T cells and thymic progenitors that survived. Several hundred expanded graft clones reportedly gave rise to the alpha-beta T cells present about two months after transplant. After one year, T-cell counts and TCRbeta diversity mostly came from new T cells.

This clonotype has a count of ten or more. As yet, its antigen is unknown. Preparation of the TCRbeta library was carried out with unique molecular identifiers. TCRdb analysed the PCR reads with MiXCR anew, one entry per CDR3 protein. The data contain roughly 15,000 distinct CDR3 sequences, about 5.3% of them singletons. CDR1 SGHNT and CDR2 YYREEE come from the germline V gene (reference sequence). Trimming left V 4 bases short and J 4 bases short, with 15 bases between. CDR3 length: 15 residues. The sample in question was PBMCs, obtained before TCRalphabeta/CD19-depleted stem cell transplant. The chain joins TRBV5-4 to TRBJ2-1, with a tentative D call TRBD2 (6 bases). This sequence was found in a boy between 5 and 17 years old with acute lymphoblastic leukemia, due to receive a stem cell transplant. The CDR3 sequence is CASSPTPGGYNEQFF. CDR3 DNA: TGTGCCAGCAGCCCTACCCCCGGGGGTTACAATGAGCAGTTCTTC.